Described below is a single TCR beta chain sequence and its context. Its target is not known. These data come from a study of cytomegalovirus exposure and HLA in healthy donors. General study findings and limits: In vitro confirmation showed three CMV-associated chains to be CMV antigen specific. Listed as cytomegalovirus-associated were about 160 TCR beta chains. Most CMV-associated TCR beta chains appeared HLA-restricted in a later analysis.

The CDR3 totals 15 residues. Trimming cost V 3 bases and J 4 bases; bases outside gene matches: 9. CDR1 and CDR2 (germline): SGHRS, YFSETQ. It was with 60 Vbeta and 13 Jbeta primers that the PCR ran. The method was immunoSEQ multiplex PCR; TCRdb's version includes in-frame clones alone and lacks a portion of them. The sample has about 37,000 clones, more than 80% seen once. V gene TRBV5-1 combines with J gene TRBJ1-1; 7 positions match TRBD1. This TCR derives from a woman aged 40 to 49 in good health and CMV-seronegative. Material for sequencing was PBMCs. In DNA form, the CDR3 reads TGCGCCAGCAGCTCGAGTACAGGGGCCCCCACTGAAGCTTTCTTT. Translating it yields CASSSSTGAPTEAFF. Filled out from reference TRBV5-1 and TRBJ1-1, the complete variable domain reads KAGVTQTPRYLIKTRGQQVTLSCSPISGHRSVSWYQQTPGQGLQFLFEYFSETQRNKGNFPGRFSGRQFSNSRSEMNVSTLELGDSALYLCASSSSTGAPTEAFFGQGTRLTVV.